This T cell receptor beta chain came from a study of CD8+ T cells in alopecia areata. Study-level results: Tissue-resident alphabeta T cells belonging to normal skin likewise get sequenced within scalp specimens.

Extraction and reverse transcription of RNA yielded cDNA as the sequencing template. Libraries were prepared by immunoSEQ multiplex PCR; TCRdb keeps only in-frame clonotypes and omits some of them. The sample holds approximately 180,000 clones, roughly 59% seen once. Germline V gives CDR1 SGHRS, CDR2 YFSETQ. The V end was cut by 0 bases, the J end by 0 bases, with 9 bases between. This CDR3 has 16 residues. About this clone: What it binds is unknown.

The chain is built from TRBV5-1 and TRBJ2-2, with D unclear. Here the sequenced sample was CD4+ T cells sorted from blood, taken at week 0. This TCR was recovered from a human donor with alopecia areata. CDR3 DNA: TGCGCCAGCAGCTTGGTAGATTTTGCGAACACCGGGGAGCTGTTTTTT. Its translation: CASSLVDFANTGELFF.